The clone carrying this T cell receptor (beta chain) has at least ten counts. The germline V gene has CDR1 SEHNR and CDR2 FQNEAQ (reference sequence). J lost 8 bases, V lost 1 base, and 13 bases had no gene match. This CDR3 has 17 residues. These data come from a study of T-cell reconstitution after alpha-beta-depleted transplantation in children. Unique molecular identifiers tagged the TCRbeta library. TCRdb ran MiXCR on the PCR reads and lists one entry per CDR3 protein. This repertoire shows roughly 610,000 distinct CDR3 sequences, over 9.5% found once; its top ten account for about 4%. Sample: PBMCs from the stem cell graft donor, taken from the stem cell graft. The chain is built from TRBV7-9 and TRBJ2-1, with 8 positions matching TRBD1. This clonotype was obtained from a human donor who donated a stem cell graft to a child with acute myeloid leukemia. DNA of the CDR3: TGTGCCAGCAGCTTAGGCACCGGGACAGGATCACACTATGAGCAGTTCTTC. Its translation: CASSLGTGTGSHYEQFF.